The 18 T cell receptor beta chains given below trace back to one sample, sequenced in a study of cytomegalovirus exposure and HLA in healthy donors. The PCR made use of 60 Vbeta and 13 Jbeta primers. TCRdb keeps only in-frame clones here, not all; method: immunoSEQ multiplex PCR. The data show tens of thousands of clones, and the top ten clones hold about 1.2%. Source material: PBMCs. The receptor set was obtained from a woman aged 40 to 49 in good health and CMV-seronegative.

The chain couples TRBV7-9 to TRBJ2-1, with unresolved D. The V end was cut by 0 bases, the J end by 9 bases, with 12 bases between. CDR3 length equals 14 residues. Germline lookup yields CDR1 SEHNR and CDR2 FQNEAQ (reference sequence). In nucleotides, the CDR3 is TGTGCCAGCAGCTTAGCGTCTATAGAATCTGAGCAGTTCTTC. Residues: CASSLASIESEQFF.

CDR3 bases: TGTGCCAGCAGCCGGGGGGGGGAAGAGACCCAGTACTTC. Its translation: CASSRGGEETQYF. V is TRBV7-2 and J is TRBJ2-5; TRBD2 aligns across 8 bases. Germline lookup yields CDR1 SGHTA and CDR2 FQGNSA. The CDR3 length is 13 residues. Trimming took 5 bases from V and 3 from J; bases not matched to a gene: 2.

The rearrangement links TRBV7-9 to TRBJ1-4, with a possible D match to TRBD1 (5 bases). Trimming stripped 5 bases from V and 6 bases from J, with 13 bases between. Germline values: CDR1 SEHNR, CDR2 FQNEAQ (reference sequence). The CDR3 is 14 residues long. The CDR3 bases are TGTGCCAGCAGCCCCCGTGGGGGGGATGAAAAACTGTTTTTT. Translated: CASSPRGGDEKLFF.

CDR3 DNA: TGTGCCAGCACGGACAGGAATGAGCAGTTCTTC. Amino acids: CASTDRNEQFF. The chain employs TRBV6-5 and TRBJ2-1, with 7 bases lining up with TRBD1. V lost 7 bases, J lost 7 bases, and 1 base stayed unmatched. The CDR3 has 11 residues. In germline, CDR1 is MNHEY, CDR2 SVGAGI.

This chain uses TRBV28 with TRBJ2-3, with 13 bases matching TRBD2. The V gene's germline CDR1 is MDHEN and CDR2 SYDVKM. The CDR3 sequence is 14 residues long. V was clipped by 8 bases and J by 3 bases; unmatched bases: 2. The CDR3 loop is CASGTSGDTDTQYF. CDR3 coding DNA: TGTGCCAGCGGGACTAGCGGGGATACAGATACGCAGTATTTT. Supplemented by reference TRBV28 and TRBJ2-3, the full variable domain reads DVKVTQSSRYLVKRTGEKVFLECVQDMDHENMFWYRQDPGLGLRLIYFSYDVKMKEKGDIPEGYSVSREKKERFSLILESASTNQTSMYLCASGTSGDTDTQYFGPGTRLTVL.

This chain connects TRBV9 to TRBJ2-3, with 7 nucleotides matching TRBD2. Germline trimming cut 0 bases from V and 5 bases from J; bases unmatched to any gene: 18. Germline V lookup: CDR1 SGDLS, CDR2 YYNGEE. The CDR3 has 19 amino acids. CDR3 amino acids: CASSVASAGASGPQDTQYF. The DNA for the CDR3 is TGTGCCAGCAGCGTAGCTAGTGCGGGAGCGAGTGGGCCACAAGATACGCAGTATTTT.

This sequence joins TRBV19 and TRBJ2-7; TRBD2 matches 9 bases. The V and J ends lost 9 bases and 5 bases, in that order; junction bases with no gene match: 17. The CDR3 has 16 residues. Germline V gene lookup returns CDR1 LNHDA and CDR2 SQIVND (reference sequence). CDR3: CARLKPNIAGVHEQYF. The CDR3 DNA reads as TGTGCCAGACTCAAGCCGAATATAGCGGGAGTCCACGAGCAGTACTTC.

The rearrangement uses TRBV6-5 and TRBJ1-2; the D gene is possibly TRBD1 (5 bases). Deletions cut 7 bases from V and 8 bases from J, with 17 bases between. Germline V gives CDR1 MNHEY, CDR2 SVGAGI. The CDR3 totals 13 residues. The CDR3, as DNA: TGTGCCAGCACCAGACAGCCCTCCCGAGGCTACACCTTC. This translates into CASTRQPSRGYTF.

In DNA, the CDR3 is TGTGCCACCAGCGGCACGATTGACAGGGGATGGTTTCAGGGAGAACTGTTTTTT. Encoded protein: CATSGTIDRGWFQGELFF. The rearrangement uses TRBV15 and TRBJ1-4; 8 bases agree with TRBD1. V dropped 5 bases and J dropped 12; count of bases not matched to a gene: 23. This CDR3 has 18 residues. Per germline, CDR1 LNHNV and CDR2 YYDKDF (reference sequence). Full variable domain (remainder filled in from reference TRBV15 and TRBJ1-4): DAMVIQNPRYQVTQFGKPVTLSCSQTLNHNVMYWYQQKSSQAPKLLFHYYDKDFNNEADTPDNFQSRRPNTSFCFLDIRSPGLGDTAMYLCATSGTIDRGWFQGELFFGSGTQLSVL.

The gene calls are TRBV27 and TRBJ2-7, with TRBD2 identical over 9 bases. Per the germline V gene, CDR1 is MNHEY and CDR2 is SMNVEV (reference sequence). Trimming took 5 bases from V and 5 from J; bases not matched to a gene: 10. The CDR3 contains 15 residues. The DNA for the CDR3 is TGTGCCAGCAGTCTCCGCGGCGGGAGGGTCGACGAGCAGTACTTC. Translated, it gives CASSLRGGRVDEQYF.

This chain uses TRBV4-2 with TRBJ2-7; 14 bases are shared with TRBD2. The germline gives CDR1 LGHNA, CDR2 YNFKEQ. This CDR3 is built from 16 residues. J was trimmed by 2 bases and V by 4 bases; bases with no gene match: 4. The CDR3 bases are TGTGCCAGCAGCCCAGGACTAGCGGGAGGCCCCTACGAGCAGTACTTC. Protein product: CASSPGLAGGPYEQYF.

The V gene is TRBV6-6, the J gene TRBJ1-4; no clear D. V dropped 10 bases and J dropped 5 bases, with 17 bases sitting between them. The germline CDR1 and CDR2 sequences are MNHNY and SVGAGI (reference sequence). CDR3 length equals 14 residues. This chain's CDR3 is CAIFSGGSNEKLFF. The CDR3 coding sequence is TGTGCCATCTTCTCGGGTGGGTCGAATGAAAAACTGTTTTTT.

This chain links TRBV18 with TRBJ2-1, with D possibly being TRBD2 (5 bases). Germline CDR1 KGHSH, CDR2 LQKENI. CDR3 length: 15 residues. The V end was cut by 3 bases, the J end by 5 bases, with 14 bases between. This CDR3 reads CASSPLYAGDNEQFF. The CDR3 DNA sequence: TGTGCCAGCTCACCCCTTTATGCGGGCGACAATGAGCAGTTCTTC.

This chain uses TRBV2 with TRBJ1-2; D is unclear. CDR3 length: 13 amino acids. The germline V gene encodes CDR1 SNHLY and CDR2 FYNNEI. V was clipped by 1 base and J by 4 bases, with 7 bases between them. CDR3 in amino acids: CASSEGWAYGYTF. The CDR3 DNA reads as TGTGCCAGCAGTGAAGGATGGGCCTATGGCTACACCTTC. Supplemented by reference TRBV2 and TRBJ1-2, the full variable domain reads EPEVTQTPSHQVTQMGQEVILRCVPISNHLYFYWYRQILGQKVEFLVSFYNNEISEKSEIFDDQFSVERPDGSNFTLKIRSTKLEDSAMYFCASSEGWAYGYTFGSGTRLTVV.

This rearrangement joins TRBV19 to TRBJ1-1; a possible D gene is TRBD1 (6 bases). The CDR3 spans 16 residues. The germline V gene encodes CDR1 LNHDA and CDR2 SQIVND (reference sequence). V was shortened by 1 base and J by 4 bases, with 16 bases between the two germline ends. The CDR3 coding sequence is TGTGCCAGTAGTATAGCAGGGGCGCACATCGCCACTGAAGCTTTCTTT. It yields the protein CASSIAGAHIATEAFF.

The V and J genes are TRBV5-1 and TRBJ2-1; 11 bases line up with TRBD2. CDR3 length: 14 amino acids. From germline, CDR1 is SGHRS and CDR2 YFSETQ. V shed 5 bases and J 4 bases; nucleotides not matched to a gene: 2. The CDR3 DNA reads as TGCGCCAGCAGGACTAGCGGGACATACAATGAGCAGTTCTTC. Its protein is CASRTSGTYNEQFF. Variable domain in full (rest from reference TRBV5-1 and TRBJ2-1): KAGVTQTPRYLIKTRGQQVTLSCSPISGHRSVSWYQQTPGQGLQFLFEYFSETQRNKGNFPGRFSGRQFSNSRSEMNVSTLELGDSALYLCASRTSGTYNEQFFGPGTRLTVL.

This chain uses TRBV15 with TRBJ1-1, with 7 positions matching TRBD1. CDR1 LNHNV and CDR2 YYDKDF come from the germline V gene (reference sequence). The V and J ends lost 3 bases and 3 bases, in that order; junction bases with no gene match: 7. The CDR3 is 15 residues long. The CDR3 nucleotides are TGTGCCACCAGCAGGCACAGGGGTAGTGACACTGAAGCTTTCTTT. As protein: CATSRHRGSDTEAFF.

The genes are TRBV7-9 and TRBJ2-7, with 7 bases matching TRBD2. The CDR3 runs 13 residues. CDR1 is SEHNR and CDR2 is FQNEAQ in the germline V gene (reference sequence). V lost 1 base and J lost 7; bases outside the gene matches: 4. The CDR3 DNA sequence: TGTGCCAGCAGCTTAGAAATGCGGGAGGAGCAGTACTTC. The encoded protein is CASSLEMREEQYF. Together with reference TRBV7-9 and TRBJ2-7, the CDR3 gives the full variable domain: DTGVSQNPRHKITKRGQNVTFRCDPISEHNRLYWYRQTLGQGPEFLTYFQNEAQLEKSRLLSDRFSAERPKGSFSTLEIQRTEQGDSAMYLCASSLEMREEQYFGPGTRLTVT.